This T cell receptor beta chain was recorded in a study of T cell repertoires in cytomegalovirus infection. Background on the study: Matching HLA type and CMV infection were both indicated by public TCR beta signatures.

Germline values: CDR1 MNHEY, CDR2 SMNVEV (reference sequence). The CDR3 is 18 residues long. Unmatched junction bases numbered 10, after V lost 3 bases and J lost 5 bases. Study findings and constraints: In two of eight donors, the top clonotype was HLA-C-restricted CMV-specific. Identification of carriers of CMV plus the relevant HLA was performed using cumulative public TCR beta family frequency.

From the reads, TCRdb called clonotypes with MiXCR, one entry per CDR3 protein. The sample includes approximately 500,000 distinct CDR3 sequences, roughly a third of them seen just once. This clonotype was detected only a few times. The target antigen is unknown. The chain links TRBV27 to TRBJ2-3, with 14 bases matching TRBD2. The sequence came from a human donor in good health (CMV status not recorded). Some clones in this sample may be carry-over from other donors' samples. The source was cultured PBMCs, collected from culture after CMV antigen stimulation. CDR3 region: CASSLIGLAGGGRDTQYF. The CDR3 DNA reads TGTGCCAGCAGTTTGATAGGACTAGCGGGAGGAGGGAGAGATACGCAGTATTTT.